This note documents a single TCR beta chain sequence. The V gene's germline CDR1 is SGHTA and CDR2 FQGNSA. V was pared by 5 bases and J by 2 bases, with 12 bases between. This CDR3 has 14 amino acids. This entry belongs to a study of PD-L1 blockade in urothelial cancer. Study as a whole: Men with urothelial cancer arising in the bladder made up most of the 29 patients. Blood was subjected to analysis at 3 weeks (second dose) and 6 weeks following treatment start.

TCRdb's table, derived via immunoSEQ multiplex PCR, lists solely in-frame clones and lacks some. This sample has about 63,000 clones; approximately 81% occur once, and the top ten carry 3.2%. Time point meaning: pretreatment peripheral blood. Each patient contributed between 1 and 8 total time points of blood mononuclear cells, pretreatment and during treatment. The chain joins TRBV7-2 to TRBJ1-2; a weak D match, TRBD1 (5 bases). This TCR came from a man aged 70-80 years with urothelial cancer. The material was PBMCs, obtained around atezolizumab (anti-PD-L1) treatment. The CDR3 spells CASSRRQRNYGYTF. CDR3 sequence (DNA): TGTGCCAGCAGCCGGAGACAGAGAAACTATGGCTACACCTTC.